The 32 T cell receptor beta chains in this list originate from one sample, sequenced in a study of cytomegalovirus exposure and HLA in healthy donors. The protocol was immunoSEQ multiplex PCR, while the TCRdb copy is restricted to in-frame clones and leaves out a portion. Among 150,000 to 200,000 clones, 65% to 85% were seen once, and the ten largest hold about 3%. The sample comprised PBMCs. These receptors came from a woman between 18 and 29 years old in good health and CMV-seropositive.

The CDR3 DNA is TGTGCCAGCAGTCGCGCCCAGGGGATAGGCACTGAAGCTTTCTTT. This encodes CASSRAQGIGTEAFF. The genes are TRBV7-9 and TRBJ1-1, with D possibly TRBD1 on 6 matching bases. Between the trimmed V and J ends, which lost 6 bases and 4 bases, there was a span of 18 bases. CDR1 is SEHNR and CDR2 is FQNEAQ in the germline V gene (reference sequence). The CDR3 has 15 residues.

The gene calls are TRBV2 and TRBJ1-1; TRBD1 agrees at 7 bases. The CDR3 has 12 residues. CDR1 and CDR2 (germline): SNHLY, FYNNEI. J was trimmed by 10 bases and V by 6 bases; bases with no gene match: 8. The CDR3 sequence is CASRENRGSAFF. The DNA for the CDR3 is TGTGCCAGCAGAGAGAACAGGGGTTCAGCTTTCTTT.

The chain recombines TRBV7-2 with TRBJ1-2, with unresolved D. V lost 5 bases to trimming and J lost 8 bases, with 12 bases between them. This CDR3 is built from 12 residues. CDR1 SGHTA and CDR2 FQGNSA come from the germline V gene. DNA of the CDR3: TGTGCCAGCAGCCCCGGGATGAGGGGCTACACCTTC. Its protein is CASSPGMRGYTF.

This chain uses TRBV19 with TRBJ2-3; the match to TRBD1 covers 10 bases. V gave up 1 base and J gave up 4 bases; unmatched junction bases: 5. Germline values: CDR1 LNHDA, CDR2 SQIVND (reference sequence). The CDR3 has 16 amino acids. The CDR3 DNA reads as TGTGCCAGTAGTATAGTTGGGACAGGGGAGGCAGATACGCAGTATTTT. This encodes CASSIVGTGEADTQYF.

This clone was detected once. The chain couples TRBV6-1 to TRBJ2-7, with a tentative D call TRBD2 (6 bases). The V gene lost 10 bases and the J gene lost 3 bases, with 22 bases spanning the gap. Germline CDR1 reads MNHNS; CDR2 reads SASEGT. The CDR3 length is 15 residues. CDR3 amino acids: CATNPLAWNFYEQYF. In DNA, the CDR3 is TGTGCCACCAACCCCCTAGCGTGGAACTTCTACGAGCAGTACTTC.

This chain links TRBV7-2 with TRBJ2-3; D might be TRBD2 (5 bases). V gave up 1 base and J gave up 5 bases, with 10 bases separating them. Looked up from germline, CDR1 is SGHTA and CDR2 is FQGNSA. The CDR3 is 14 residues long. In DNA, the CDR3 is TGTGCCAGCAGCTTAGATCCGGGGAGAGATACGCAGTATTTT. Its protein product is CASSLDPGRDTQYF.

The chain is built from TRBV7-2 and TRBJ2-1; 7 bases match TRBD2. Germline V gene sequence: CDR1 SGHTA, CDR2 FQGNSA. The CDR3 totals 15 residues. The trim removed 5 bases at V and 2 bases at J, leaving 6 bases unmatched. The CDR3 spells CASSPSGETYNEQFF. CDR3 sequence (DNA): TGTGCCAGCAGCCCGAGCGGGGAAACCTACAATGAGCAGTTCTTC.

The chain has TRBV13 and TRBJ1-6, with D uncertain. CDR1 PRHDT and CDR2 FYEKMQ come from the germline V gene (reference sequence). The CDR3 extends over 16 amino acids. The ends were cut back, 1 base at V and 9 bases at J, with 16 bases in the middle. The CDR3 DNA reads as TGTGCCAGCAGCTTAGCCGACGGCGGAGCTGGTTCACCCCTCCACTTT. Translating it yields CASSLADGGAGSPLHF.

The chain employs TRBV5-1 and TRBJ1-1, with TRBD1 as a possible D gene (5 bases). V was clipped by 2 bases and J by 1 base, with 12 bases between them. The germline CDR1 and CDR2 sequences are SGHRS and YFSETQ. CDR3 size: 15 residues. For the CDR3, the DNA is TGCGCCAGCAGCTTTCAGACAGAGGAGAACACTGAAGCTTTCTTT. This sequence encodes CASSFQTEENTEAFF.

The rearrangement joins TRBV29-1 to TRBJ2-1; D possibly corresponds to TRBD1 (5 bases). The CDR3 runs to 12 residues. In germline, CDR1 is SQVTM, CDR2 ANQGSEA. Trimming removed 3 bases from V and 10 bases from J, with 13 bases in between. The CDR3 sequence is CSVDRVNLEQFF. The CDR3 region has the DNA TGCAGCGTTGACAGGGTAAACTTAGAGCAGTTCTTC.

This rearrangement joins TRBV19 to TRBJ1-5; D is possibly TRBD1 (5 bases). The CDR3 sequence is 16 residues long. Trimming cost V 5 bases and J 1 base, with 15 bases left between them. Germline-derived CDR1 and CDR2 are LNHDA and SQIVND (reference sequence). This CDR3 reads CASSVGAEGSNQPQHF. CDR3 nucleotide sequence: TGTGCCAGTAGTGTAGGGGCAGAAGGAAGCAATCAGCCCCAGCATTTT.

This sequence joins TRBV5-1 and TRBJ2-3; 8 bases map to TRBD2. Trimming cost V 1 base and J 2 bases; bases outside gene matches: 3. The CDR3 totals 15 residues. Germline V lookup: CDR1 SGHRS, CDR2 YFSETQ. The CDR3 loop reads CASSLWTSTTDTQYF. CDR3 nucleotides: TGCGCCAGCAGCTTGTGGACTAGCACCACAGATACGCAGTATTTT.

The V call is TRBV5-8, the J call TRBJ1-2; D perhaps matches TRBD1 (5 bases). Trimming removed 2 bases at V and 2 bases at J, with 13 bases between. Germline CDR1 is SGHTS and CDR2 is YDEGEE. The CDR3 has 15 amino acids. The chain's CDR3 is CASSLSGPGNYGYTF. CDR3 coding DNA: TGTGCCAGCAGCTTATCAGGGCCCGGGAACTATGGCTACACCTTC.

The chain carries TRBV7-8 and TRBJ1-1, with D perhaps matching TRBD1 (6 bases). From germline, CDR1 is SGHVS and CDR2 FQNEAQ. CDR3 length: 14 residues. V shed 5 bases and J shed 1 base, with 11 bases lying between them. CDR3 coding DNA: TGTGCCAGCAGCCGACAGGCGGGGAACACTGAAGCTTTCTTT. Protein: CASSRQAGNTEAFF. Full variable domain (remainder filled in from reference TRBV7-8 and TRBJ1-1): GAGVSQSPRYKVAKRGQDVALRCDPISGHVSLFWYQQALGQGPEFLTYFQNEAQLDKSGLPSDRFFAERPEGSVSTLKIQRTQQEDSAVYLCASSRQAGNTEAFFGQGTRLTVV.

The chain recombines TRBV7-9 with TRBJ1-6, with TRBD1 identical over 10 bases. Germline V gene sequence: CDR1 SEHNR, CDR2 FQNEAQ (reference sequence). There are 16 residues in the CDR3. V trimming: 5 bases; J trimming: 7 bases; junction bases outside the gene matches: 8. The CDR3 region is CASSPDRGRGNSPLHF. The CDR3 DNA reads TGTGCCAGCAGCCCGGACAGGGGGAGAGGGAATTCACCCCTCCACTTT. The full variable domain, rest sourced from reference TRBV7-9 and TRBJ1-6, is DTGVSQNPRHKITKRGQNVTFRCDPISEHNRLYWYRQTLGQGPEFLTYFQNEAQLEKSRLLSDRFSAERPKGSFSTLEIQRTEQGDSAMYLCASSPDRGRGNSPLHFGNGTRLTVT.

This clone was seen once. The rearrangement uses TRBV19 and TRBJ1-3; 9 bases align to TRBD1. CDR1 is LNHDA, CDR2 SQIVND, per germline (reference sequence). The ends lost 3 bases at V and 8 bases at J; junction bases unmatched: 2. The CDR3 spans 13 residues. The chain's CDR3 is CASSMDRGDTIYF. CDR3 nucleotide sequence: TGTGCCAGTAGTATGGACAGGGGTGACACCATATATTTT. Supplemented by reference TRBV19 and TRBJ1-3, the full variable domain reads DGGITQSPKYLFRKEGQNVTLSCEQNLNHDAMYWYRQDPGQGLRLIYYSQIVNDFQKGDIAEGYSVSREKKESFPLTVTSAQKNPTAFYLCASSMDRGDTIYFGEGSWLTVV.

This rearrangement joins TRBV25-1 to TRBJ2-1, with TRBD1 matching 11 bases. Looked up from germline, CDR1 is MGHDK and CDR2 is SYGVNS. After removal of 3 bases from V and 6 bases from J, the junction contained 13 bases not matched to a gene. The CDR3 spans 18 residues. This CDR3 reads CASSDPRTGGESGNEQFF. CDR3 DNA: TGTGCCAGCAGTGACCCTAGGACAGGGGGCGAGTCGGGCAATGAGCAGTTCTTC. Filled out from reference TRBV25-1 and TRBJ2-1, the complete variable domain reads EADIYQTPRYLVIGTGKKITLECSQTMGHDKMYWYQQDPGMELHLIHYSYGVNSTEKGDLSSESTVSRIRTEHFPLTLESARPSHTSQYLCASSDPRTGGESGNEQFFGPGTRLTVL.

The chain links TRBV6-6 to TRBJ1-2; the D is unclear. Germline assignment: CDR1 MNHNY and CDR2 SVGAGI (reference sequence). This CDR3 spans 13 amino acids. The V end lost 2 bases, the J end lost 5 bases, and 9 bases lay between the germline ends. The CDR3 DNA reads TGTGCCAGCAGTTACCGTTGGGCATATGGCTACACCTTC. It specifies CASSYRWAYGYTF.

This clone was counted a few times. This rearrangement joins TRBV4-1 to TRBJ2-3, with TRBD2 identical over 9 bases. Losses at the gene ends were 0 bases for V and 7 bases for J; bases not matched to a gene: 14. The CDR3 is made up of 18 amino acids. In germline, CDR1 is MGHRA, CDR2 YSYEKL. CDR3 region: CASSQDPSGEAVVYTQYF. In DNA form, the CDR3 reads TGCGCCAGCAGCCAAGATCCTAGCGGGGAAGCAGTGGTGTATACGCAGTATTTT.

V usage is TRBV7-9 and J usage is TRBJ2-6; maybe TRBD1 (6 bases). The ends were cut back, 5 bases at V and 2 bases at J, with 10 bases in the middle. The CDR3 has 15 amino acids. Looked up from germline, CDR1 is SEHNR and CDR2 is FQNEAQ (reference sequence). CDR3 residues: CASSITGPGANVLTF. The CDR3 coding sequence is TGTGCCAGCAGCATAACAGGGCCTGGGGCCAACGTCCTGACTTTC.

This clone is a singleton in its sample. The chain uses TRBV4-1 and TRBJ2-3, with 8 bases aligning to TRBD2. V gave up 2 bases and J gave up 3 bases; unmatched junction bases: 7. The length of the CDR3 is 16 residues. Germline V gene sequence: CDR1 MGHRA, CDR2 YSYEKL. The CDR3 here is CASSQLAGLFTDTQYF. CDR3 DNA sequence: TGCGCCAGCAGCCAACTAGCGGGTCTCTTTACAGATACGCAGTATTTT.

V usage is TRBV6-5 and J usage is TRBJ2-5, with 11 bases identical to TRBD2. This CDR3 spans 14 amino acids. The germline CDR1 and CDR2 sequences are MNHEY and SVGAGI. J gave up 5 bases and V 6 bases, and 5 bases lay outside the gene matches. DNA for the CDR3: TGTGCCAGCAGCTTAGCGGGGGGGCCGGAGACCCAGTACTTC. Protein sequence: CASSLAGGPETQYF.

The chain uses TRBV29-1 and TRBJ1-1; 8 nucleotides line up with TRBD1. Unmatched junction bases numbered 4, after V lost 7 bases and J lost 0 bases. The germline V gene encodes CDR1 SQVTM and CDR2 ANQGSEA. This CDR3 contains 13 residues. CDR3 in amino acids: CSGSRGLNTEAFF. CDR3 DNA sequence: TGCAGCGGAAGCAGGGGGCTGAACACTGAAGCTTTCTTT.

The chain combines TRBV27 with TRBJ2-1, with TRBD2 identical over 7 bases. The CDR3 runs to 13 residues. CDR1 and CDR2 (germline): MNHEY, SMNVEV (reference sequence). J was trimmed by 7 bases and V by 4 bases; bases with no gene match: 4. CDR3 DNA sequence: TGTGCCAGCAGTTGGCAGGGAGGGAATGAGCAGTTCTTC. It is translated as CASSWQGGNEQFF.

There are a few counts of this clone. The chain combines TRBV11-2 with TRBJ1-2; D not certain. V was cut by 2 bases and J by 7 bases, with 14 bases left in between. Germline CDR1 is SGHAT and CDR2 is FQNNGV. This CDR3 region has 14 residues. CDR3 amino acids: CASSLSDTSGGYTF. The CDR3 bases are TGTGCCAGCAGCTTATCAGACACGTCAGGTGGCTACACCTTC.

The chain couples TRBV7-9 to TRBJ2-5; TRBD1 matches 9 bases. Germline assignment: CDR1 SEHNR and CDR2 FQNEAQ (reference sequence). Losses at the gene ends were 3 bases for V and 2 bases for J; bases not matched to a gene: 1. There are 14 residues in the CDR3. The CDR3 protein is CASSLGTGQETQYF. CDR3 coding DNA: TGTGCCAGCAGCTTGGGGACAGGGCAAGAGACCCAGTACTTC.

The V and J genes are TRBV5-1 and TRBJ2-2; 11 bases line up with TRBD2. With 4 bases clipped from V and 5 bases from J, the junction kept 7 bases outside the gene matches. Looked up from germline, CDR1 is SGHRS and CDR2 is YFSETQ. This CDR3 has 16 amino acids. The CDR3 reads CASSPGGLAATGELFF. Here the CDR3 DNA reads TGCGCCAGCAGCCCGGGGGGACTAGCGGCAACCGGGGAGCTGTTTTTT.

V is TRBV28 and J is TRBJ1-1, with 9 bases that match TRBD1. The germline gives CDR1 MDHEN, CDR2 SYDVKM. CDR3 length: 16 amino acids. With 7 bases clipped from V and 6 bases from J, the junction kept 15 bases outside the gene matches. The CDR3 DNA is TGTGCCAGCAAAAGACTAAGGGACAGGGCAAGATCTGAAGCTTTCTTT. Residues: CASKRLRDRARSEAFF.

The chain combines TRBV7-2 with TRBJ1-2; D ambiguous. V dropped 8 bases and J dropped 4 bases, with 14 bases sitting between them. CDR1 and CDR2 from the germline V gene are SGHTA and FQGNSA. This CDR3 comprises 13 residues. Here the CDR3 reads CASGIQPGYGYTF. The CDR3 bases are TGTGCCAGCGGCATACAACCGGGCTATGGCTACACCTTC.

The chain links TRBV15 to TRBJ2-4; the D gene is possibly TRBD2 (5 bases). The V gene lost 0 bases and the J gene lost 12 bases, with 21 bases spanning the gap. Per germline, CDR1 LNHNV and CDR2 YYDKDF (reference sequence). The length of the CDR3 is 16 residues. CDR3 in amino acids: CATSRDQADGGRGQYF. DNA for the CDR3: TGTGCCACCAGCAGAGATCAGGCCGACGGCGGGCGAGGTCAGTACTTC. The variable domain in full, completed from reference TRBV15 and TRBJ2-4, reads DAMVIQNPRYQVTQFGKPVTLSCSQTLNHNVMYWYQQKSSQAPKLLFHYYDKDFNNEADTPDNFQSRRPNTSFCFLDIRSPGLGDTAMYLCATSRDQADGGRGQYFGAGTRLSVL.

The sample holds one count of this clone. The chain uses TRBV5-1 and TRBJ2-1, with a possible D match to TRBD1 (6 bases). Germline V gives CDR1 SGHRS, CDR2 YFSETQ. The CDR3 is 15 amino acids. V was shortened by 1 base and J by 2 bases, with 10 bases between the two germline ends. The DNA of the CDR3 is TGCGCCAGCAGCTTGATCGCAGGGGCCTACAATGAGCAGTTCTTC. Its protein product is CASSLIAGAYNEQFF.

This chain joins TRBV5-1 and TRBJ1-6; 8 bases map to TRBD1. CDR1 and CDR2 from the germline V gene are SGHRS and YFSETQ. Trimming cost V 5 bases and J 10 bases; bases outside gene matches: 8. The CDR3 has 14 residues. The CDR3 nucleotides are TGCGCCAGCAGTTCGAGACAGGGGTACTCACCCCTCCACTTT. Translated: CASSSRQGYSPLHF.